Described below is a single TCR beta chain sequence and its context. At the DNA level, this CDR3 is encoded by other sequences in the same sample as well. The data belong to a study of shared clonotypes between healthy human individuals. About 100 million PBMCs were counted before genomic DNA extraction. This table comes from immunoSEQ multiplex PCR, and its TCRdb copy is limited to in-frame clones, with some not included. The sample comprises about 490,000 clones, almost 80% of which are singletons, and 12% rests with the top ten. The sequenced material came from PBMCs. This receptor was identified in a woman aged 40 to 50 in good health. Some clones in this sample may be carry-over from other donors' samples.

The chain's CDR3 is CASSSRSYEQYF. CDR3 nucleotide sequence: TGTGCCAGCAGTTCTCGATCCTACGAGCAGTACTTC. The chain has TRBV28 and TRBJ2-7; no clear D gene. The V gene lost 4 bases and the J gene lost 1 base, with 5 bases spanning the gap. This CDR3 spans 12 amino acids. CDR1 MDHEN and CDR2 SYDVKM come from the germline V gene.